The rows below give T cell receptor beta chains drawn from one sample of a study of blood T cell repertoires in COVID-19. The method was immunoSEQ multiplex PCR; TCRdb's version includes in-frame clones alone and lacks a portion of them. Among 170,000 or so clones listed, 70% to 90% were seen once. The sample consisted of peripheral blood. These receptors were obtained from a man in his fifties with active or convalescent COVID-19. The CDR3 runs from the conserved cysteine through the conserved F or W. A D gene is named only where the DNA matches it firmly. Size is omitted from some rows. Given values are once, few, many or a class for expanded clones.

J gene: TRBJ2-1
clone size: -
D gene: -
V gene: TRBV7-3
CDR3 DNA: TGTGCCAGCCCCTTGTGGGTGGGGAGCCATGAGCAGTTCTTC
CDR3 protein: CASPLWVGSHEQFF

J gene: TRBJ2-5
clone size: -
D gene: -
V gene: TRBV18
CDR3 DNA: TGTGCCAGCTCACCGAAAGCGGGTGAGGAGACCCAGTACTTC
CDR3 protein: CASSPKAGEETQYF

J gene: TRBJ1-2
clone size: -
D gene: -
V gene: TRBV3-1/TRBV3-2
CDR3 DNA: TGTGCCAGCAGCCACTTTCAGGGAATCTATGGCTACACCTTC
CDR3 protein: CASSHFQGIYGYTF

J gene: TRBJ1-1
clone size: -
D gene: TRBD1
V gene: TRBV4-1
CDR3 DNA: TGCGCCAGCAGCCAAGAACAGGGGGCGAGGATGAACACTGAAGCTTTCTTT
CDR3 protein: CASSQEQGARMNTEAFF

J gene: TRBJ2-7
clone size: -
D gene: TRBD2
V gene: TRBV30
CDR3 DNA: TGTGCCGGGGGGAGGGCCTACGAGCAGTACTTC
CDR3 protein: CAGGRAYEQYF

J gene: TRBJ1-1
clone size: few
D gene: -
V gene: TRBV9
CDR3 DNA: TGTGCCAGCAGCGTACCCCGGGGGGAACCCGGCTTTAACACTGAAGCTTTCTTT
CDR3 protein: CASSVPRGEPGFNTEAFF

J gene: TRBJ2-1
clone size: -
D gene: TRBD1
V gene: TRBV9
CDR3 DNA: TGTGCCAGCAGCAGAAACCACAGGGGGAGCTCCTACAATGAGCAGTTCTTC
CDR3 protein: CASSRNHRGSSYNEQFF

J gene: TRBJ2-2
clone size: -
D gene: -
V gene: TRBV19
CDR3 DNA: TGTGCCAGTAGTGCCCGGACAGGCGGGGTCGACACCGGGGAGCTGTTTTTT
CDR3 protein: CASSARTGGVDTGELFF

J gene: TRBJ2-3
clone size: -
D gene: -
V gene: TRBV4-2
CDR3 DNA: TGTGCCAGCAGCGAAGCTGGGGACTCCACAGATACGCAGTATTTT
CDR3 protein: CASSEAGDSTDTQYF

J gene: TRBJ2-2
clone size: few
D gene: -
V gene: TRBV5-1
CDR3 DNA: TGCGCCAGCAGCTTGGCCTTTTCGAACACCGGGGAGCTGTTTTTT
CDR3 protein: CASSLAFSNTGELFF

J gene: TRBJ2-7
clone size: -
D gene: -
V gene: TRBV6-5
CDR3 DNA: TGTGCCAGCAGTCCACAGGGCGACGAGCAGTACTTC
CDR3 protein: CASSPQGDEQYF

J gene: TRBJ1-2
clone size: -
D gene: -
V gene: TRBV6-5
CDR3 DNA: TGTGCCAGCAGTCGGGAGGGGGGTTCTTTCTACACCTTC
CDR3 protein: CASSREGGSFYTF

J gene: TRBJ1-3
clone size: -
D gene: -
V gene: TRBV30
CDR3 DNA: TGTGCCTGGAACCGGGACTCTGGAAACACCATATATTTT
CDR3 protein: CAWNRDSGNTIYF

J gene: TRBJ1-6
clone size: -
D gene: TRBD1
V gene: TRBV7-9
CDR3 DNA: TGTGCCAGCAGCTTAGGGGGGACAGCTCGGAATTCACCCCTCCACTTT
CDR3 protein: CASSLGGTARNSPLHF

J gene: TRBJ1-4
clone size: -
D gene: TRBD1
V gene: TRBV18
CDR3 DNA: TGTGCCAGCTCACCAAGGGCAGGGGGCGACGAAAAACTGTTTTTT
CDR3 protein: CASSPRAGGDEKLFF

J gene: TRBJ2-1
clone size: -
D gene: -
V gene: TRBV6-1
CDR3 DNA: TGTGCCAGCAGTGAAGGAGGGATAAGTTGGAATGAGCAGTTCTTC
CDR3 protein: CASSEGGISWNEQFF

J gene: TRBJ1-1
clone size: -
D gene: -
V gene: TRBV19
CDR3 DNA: TGTGCCAGTAGTATTGCTTCGGCGGGGAACACTGAAGCTTTCTTT
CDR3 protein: CASSIASAGNTEAFF

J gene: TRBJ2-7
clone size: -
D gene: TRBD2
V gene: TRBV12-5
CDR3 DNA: TGTGCTAGTGGTTTGGCCGGCGGGGGGGTCGAGCAGTACTTC
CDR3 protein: CASGLAGGGVEQYF

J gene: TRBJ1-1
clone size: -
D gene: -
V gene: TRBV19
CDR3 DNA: TGTGCCAGTAGTGAGACACTGAACACTGAAGCTTTCTTT
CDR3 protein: CASSETLNTEAFF

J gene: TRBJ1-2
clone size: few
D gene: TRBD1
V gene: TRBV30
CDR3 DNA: TGTGCCTGGATGACCCTGACAGGGTCTTTCTATGGCTACACCTTC
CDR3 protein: CAWMTLTGSFYGYTF

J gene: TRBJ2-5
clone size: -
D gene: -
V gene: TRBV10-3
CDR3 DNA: TGTGCCATCAGTTTTAATGAGGAGACCCAGTACTTC
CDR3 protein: CAISFNEETQYF

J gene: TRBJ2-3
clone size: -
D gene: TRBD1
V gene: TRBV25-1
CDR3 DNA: TGTGCCAGCAGTGAAGACAGGGGGCAAGGCACAGATACGCAGTATTTT
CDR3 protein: CASSEDRGQGTDTQYF

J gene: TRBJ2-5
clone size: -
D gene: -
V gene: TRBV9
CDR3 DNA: TGTGCCAGCAGCTCAGGGGCAGGGAGAGGGCAAGAGACCCAGTACTTC
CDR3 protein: CASSSGAGRGQETQYF

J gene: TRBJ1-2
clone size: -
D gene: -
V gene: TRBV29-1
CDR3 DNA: TGCAGCGTTGAACCGGAAAGGAGCTATGGCTACACCTTC
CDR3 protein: CSVEPERSYGYTF

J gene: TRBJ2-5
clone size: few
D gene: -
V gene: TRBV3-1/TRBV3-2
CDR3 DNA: TGTGCCAGCAGCCTCCCGGGAGGCGGGGGCCGACAAGAGACCCAGTACTTC
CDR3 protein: CASSLPGGGGRQETQYF

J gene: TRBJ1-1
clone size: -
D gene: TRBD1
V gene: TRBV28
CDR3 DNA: TGTGCCAGCAGTTTAGGGACAGGCCTGAACACTGAAGCTTTCTTT
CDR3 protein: CASSLGTGLNTEAFF

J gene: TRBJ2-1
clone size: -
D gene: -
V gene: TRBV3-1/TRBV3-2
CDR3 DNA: TGTGCCTCCCGGGGAGGACACCAGGATGAGCAGTTCTTC
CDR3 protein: CASRGGHQDEQFF

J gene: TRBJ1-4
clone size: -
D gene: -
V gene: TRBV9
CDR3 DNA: TGTGCCAGCAGCGTAGCACAGGGCCGAGGTAATGAAAAACTGTTTTTT
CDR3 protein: CASSVAQGRGNEKLFF

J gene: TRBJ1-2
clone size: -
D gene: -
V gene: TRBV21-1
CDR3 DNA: TGTGCCAGCAGCAGAAGGACAGGTTATGGCTACACCTTC
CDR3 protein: CASSRRTGYGYTF

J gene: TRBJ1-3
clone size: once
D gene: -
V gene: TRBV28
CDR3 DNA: TGTGCCAGCAGAGCTAGTCGGGGATCTGGAAACACCATATATTTT
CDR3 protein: CASRASRGSGNTIYF

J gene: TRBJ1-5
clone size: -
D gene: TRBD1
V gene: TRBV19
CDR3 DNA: TGTGCCAGTAGTTCGGACAGGCAGGGGTATCAGCCCCAGCATTTT
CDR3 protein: CASSSDRQGYQPQHF

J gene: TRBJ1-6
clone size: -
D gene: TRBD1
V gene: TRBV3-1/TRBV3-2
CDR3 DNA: TGTGCCAGCAGCCCGGACAGGGGGATGCGGTCACCCCTCCACTTT
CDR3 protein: CASSPDRGMRSPLHF

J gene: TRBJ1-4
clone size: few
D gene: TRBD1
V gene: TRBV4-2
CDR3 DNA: TGTGCCAGCTCCACCGGGACAGGAGGTTCGGATGAAAAACTGTTTTTT
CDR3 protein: CASSTGTGGSDEKLFF

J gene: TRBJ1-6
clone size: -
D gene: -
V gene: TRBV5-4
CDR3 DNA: TGTGCCAGCCAGCTATGGCAGGGGTCTAATTCACCCCTCCACTTT
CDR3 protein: CASQLWQGSNSPLHF

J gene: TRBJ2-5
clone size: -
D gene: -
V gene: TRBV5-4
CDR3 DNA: TGTGCCAGCAGCTTGGCCGGAGGGCTCAGTTTAAGGACCCAGTACTTC
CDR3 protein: CASSLAGGLSLRTQYF

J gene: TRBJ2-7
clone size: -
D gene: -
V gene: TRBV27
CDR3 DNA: TGTGCCAGCAGTCGGGAGTGGAGCTCCTACGAGCAGTACTTC
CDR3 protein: CASSREWSSYEQYF

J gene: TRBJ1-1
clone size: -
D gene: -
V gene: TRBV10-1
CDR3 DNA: TGCGCCAGCAGTCTGACAGTTAGCACTGAAGCTTTCTTT
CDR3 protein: CASSLTVSTEAFF

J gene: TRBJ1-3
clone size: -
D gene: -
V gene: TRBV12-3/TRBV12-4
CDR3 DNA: TGTGCCAGCAGGCCCAGCTCTGGAAACACCATATATTTT
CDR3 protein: CASRPSSGNTIYF

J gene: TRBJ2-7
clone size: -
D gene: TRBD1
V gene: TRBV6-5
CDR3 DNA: TGTGCCAGCAGTTACCGACAGGGGGGATACGAGCAGTACTTC
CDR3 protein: CASSYRQGGYEQYF

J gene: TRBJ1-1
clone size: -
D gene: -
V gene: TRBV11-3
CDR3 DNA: TGTGCCAGCAGCCTTTCCCCGGGGGGGGGCAAATCTTTCTTT
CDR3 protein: CASSLSPGGGKSFF

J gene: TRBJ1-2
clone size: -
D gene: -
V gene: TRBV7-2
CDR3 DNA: TGTGCCAGCAGCTCACCTGGACAATGCACCTTC
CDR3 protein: CASSSPGQCTF

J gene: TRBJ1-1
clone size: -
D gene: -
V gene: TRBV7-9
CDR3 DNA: TGTGCCAGCAGCTACTCGGGTGGAGCCACTGAAGCTTTCTTT
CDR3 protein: CASSYSGGATEAFF

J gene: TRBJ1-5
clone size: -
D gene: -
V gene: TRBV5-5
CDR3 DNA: TGTGCCAGCAGCTTGGGAAGCCTCGGGGGAAGCAATCAGCCCCAGCATTTT
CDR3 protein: CASSLGSLGGSNQPQHF

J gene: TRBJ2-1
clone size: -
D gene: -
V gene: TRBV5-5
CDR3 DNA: TGTGCCAGCAGCTTGAGGAGACTAGACTACAATGAGCAGTTCTTC
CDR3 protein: CASSLRRLDYNEQFF

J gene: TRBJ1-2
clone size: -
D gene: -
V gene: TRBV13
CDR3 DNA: TGTGCCAGCAGCTTCGGACAGTATGGCTACACCTTC
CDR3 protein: CASSFGQYGYTF

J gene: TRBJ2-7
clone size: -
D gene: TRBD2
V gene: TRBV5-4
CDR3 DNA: TGTGCCAGCAGCTTGACTAGCGGGGGTCCCTACGAGCAGTACTTC
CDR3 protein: CASSLTSGGPYEQYF

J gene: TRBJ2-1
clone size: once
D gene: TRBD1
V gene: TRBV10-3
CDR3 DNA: TGTGCCATCAGTGGCCCGGGACAGGGGTACAATGAGCAGTTCTTC
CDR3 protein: CAISGPGQGYNEQFF

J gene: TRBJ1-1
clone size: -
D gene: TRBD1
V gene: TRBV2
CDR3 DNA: TGTGCCAGCAGCGAACAGGGGACGGGGACTGAAGCTTTCTTT
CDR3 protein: CASSEQGTGTEAFF

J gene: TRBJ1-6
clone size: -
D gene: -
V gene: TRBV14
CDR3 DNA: TGTGCCAGCAGCCCGGGACTGCCAAATTCACCCCTCCACTTT
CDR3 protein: CASSPGLPNSPLHF

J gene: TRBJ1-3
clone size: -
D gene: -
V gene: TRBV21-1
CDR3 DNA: TGTGCCAGCAGCTTGAGGTATAGACAGAGAAACACCATATATTTT
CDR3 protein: CASSLRYRQRNTIYF

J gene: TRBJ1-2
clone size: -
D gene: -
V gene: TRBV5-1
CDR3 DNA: TGCGCCAGCAGCTTTGGAGGCGATGGCTACACCTTC
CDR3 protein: CASSFGGDGYTF

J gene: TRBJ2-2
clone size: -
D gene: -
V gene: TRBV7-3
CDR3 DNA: TGTGCCAGCAGCTTAAAACCCAGCGGGCCATTTTGGACCGGGGAGCTGTTTTTT
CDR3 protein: CASSLKPSGPFWTGELFF

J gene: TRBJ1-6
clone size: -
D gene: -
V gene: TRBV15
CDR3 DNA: TGTGCCACCAGCAGAGCGGGGGGCACCCTCCACTTT
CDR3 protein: CATSRAGGTLHF

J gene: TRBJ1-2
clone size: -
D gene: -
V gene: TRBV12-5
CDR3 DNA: TGTGCTAGTGGTTTAAGTATGGGGGCAGACTATGGCTACACCTTC
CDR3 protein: CASGLSMGADYGYTF

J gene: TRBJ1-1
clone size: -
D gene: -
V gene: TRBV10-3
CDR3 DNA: TGTGCCATCAGTGAGTCACACCGAGGGGAAGCTTTCTTT
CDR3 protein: CAISESHRGEAFF

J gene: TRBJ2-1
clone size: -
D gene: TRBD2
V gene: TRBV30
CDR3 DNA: TGTGCCTGGAGTCCCAAAATCGGCGGGAGGGGATACAATGAGCAGTTCTTC
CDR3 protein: CAWSPKIGGRGYNEQFF

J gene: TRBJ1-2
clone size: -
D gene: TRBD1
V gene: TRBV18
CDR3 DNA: TGTGCCAGCTCACAACAGGGGGACTATGGCTACACCTTC
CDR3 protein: CASSQQGDYGYTF